This note documents a single T cell receptor (beta chain) sequence. These data belong to a study of tumor and adjacent non-tumor tissue in lung cancer. A modified ARM-PCR protocol with three rounds of nested PCR amplified TCRbeta. TCRdb re-derived calls from the multiplex PCR reads in MiXCR, one entry per CDR3 protein. Of roughly 200,000 distinct CDR3 sequences listed, about two thirds are singletons. This sample's RNA came from whole unsorted tissue. The specimen was lung tumor tissue. This receptor was taken from a man between 60 and 75 years old with non-small cell lung cancer.

The CDR3 sequence is CASRKERGAANSPLHF. CDR3 nucleotide sequence: TGTGCCAGCAGGAAGGAAAGGGGTGCGGCTAATTCACCCCTCCACTTT. This chain joins TRBV6-5 and TRBJ1-6; tentatively, D is TRBD1 (5 bases). CDR3 size: 16 residues. V shed 6 bases and J shed 6 bases, with 18 bases lying between them. The germline CDR1 and CDR2 sequences are MNHEY and SVGAGI.